A single sample gave rise to the 17 T cell receptor beta chains below, sequenced in a study of preoperative IRX-2 immunotherapy in early breast cancer. Treatment given: preoperative locoregional IRX-2 cytokine immunotherapy. Sequencing used immunoSEQ multiplex PCR; TCRdb keeps in-frame clones, though not all of them. Of roughly 34,000 clones in the sample, under 90% are singletons; the top ten hold 1.6%. The sequencing here drew on tumor tissue, taken after IRX-2 immunotherapy. Receptors were obtained from a human donor with breast cancer.

This clone was observed a handful of times. The chain joins TRBV11-3 to TRBJ2-1, with 10 bases aligning to TRBD2. The length of the CDR3 is 15 residues. CDR1 is SGHNT, CDR2 YENEEA, per germline. Germline trimming cut 6 bases from V and 7 bases from J; bases unmatched to any gene: 9. Written as DNA, the CDR3 is TGTGCCAGCAGTTTCAGCGGGAGGGCCCTGAATGAGCAGTTCTTC. It yields the protein CASSFSGRALNEQFF.

V gene TRBV23-1 combines with J gene TRBJ2-7; D is possibly TRBD1 or TRBD2 (5 bases each). TRBV23-1 qualifies as an ORF whose function is uncertain. The CDR3 totals 13 residues. Trimming stripped 6 bases from V and 2 bases from J, with 11 bases between. CDR3 DNA sequence: TGCGCCAGCAGCGGGACCTCTCCCTACGAGCAGTACTTC. It is translated as CASSGTSPYEQYF.

This clone was observed a few times. The V call is TRBV6-8, the J call TRBJ2-6; TRBD1 is a possible D gene (6 bases). Trimming removed 9 bases at V and 0 bases at J, with 15 bases between. This CDR3 region has 16 residues. Germline values: CDR1 MNHGY, CDR2 SAAAGT. The DNA of the CDR3 is TGTGCCAGTACAACAGGGTCTAGCTCTGGGGCCAACGTCCTGACTTTC. Protein product: CASTTGSSSGANVLTF.

The V gene is TRBV23-1, the J gene TRBJ2-6, with 7 bases identical to TRBD1. TRBV23-1 is given ORF status, its function remaining uncertain. CDR3 length equals 20 residues. Losses at the gene ends were 0 bases for V and 1 base for J; bases not matched to a gene: 12. CDR3 in DNA: TGCGCCAGCAGTCAATCAAAGCCTCGCAGGGGGTGGTCTGGGGCCAACGTCCTGACTTTC. Translation gives CASSQSKPRRGWSGANVLTF.

CDR3 residues: CASRTTGLARNLENTIYF. CDR3 nucleotides: TGTGCCAGCAGAACAACGGGACTCGCTAGAAATCTGGAAAACACCATATATTTT. The chain combines TRBV6-8 with TRBJ1-3, with D maybe TRBD1 (5 bases). The CDR3 totals 18 residues. Germline V gene data show CDR1 as MNHGY and CDR2 as SAAAGT. Trimming pared 6 bases from V and 6 bases from J, leaving 27 bases between.

The rearrangement uses TRBV11-3 and TRBJ1-2; possible D gene TRBD1, 6 bases. CDR1 is SGHNT and CDR2 is YENEEA in the germline V gene. This CDR3 has 15 residues. The germline V and J ends were trimmed by 0 bases and 3 bases, with 11 bases remaining between them. The CDR3 DNA reads TGTGCCAGCAGCTTAGATTTCAGGGGATACTATGGCTACACCTTC. As protein: CASSLDFRGYYGYTF. The whole variable domain, remainder taken from reference TRBV11-3 and TRBJ1-2, is EAGVVQSPRYKIIEKKQPVAFWCNPISGHNTLYWYLQNLGQGPELLIRYENEEAVDDSQLPKDRFSAERLKGVDSTLKIQPAELGDSAVYLCASSLDFRGYYGYTFGSGTRLTVV.

The chain employs TRBV6-8 and TRBJ2-7; maybe TRBD1 (5 bases). The V end lost 6 bases, the J end lost 6 bases, and 21 bases lay between the germline ends. The V gene's germline CDR1 is MNHGY and CDR2 SAAAGT. The length of the CDR3 is 15 residues. The CDR3 DNA reads as TGTGCCAGCAGCGACCAGGGCACAGTACATCGCGAGCAGTACTTC. It translates to CASSDQGTVHREQYF.

This clone was counted only a few times. V usage is TRBV11-3 and J usage is TRBJ2-6, with TRBD2 identical over 8 bases. The CDR3 is 19 residues long. Germline V CDR1 and CDR2: SGHNT, YENEEA. Unmatched junction bases numbered 14, after V lost 2 bases and J lost 5 bases. In DNA form, the CDR3 reads TGTGCCAGCAGCTTAAGTGCGGTCGCGGGGGGTCTCAGGGCCAACGTCCTGACTTTC. Translated: CASSLSAVAGGLRANVLTF.

The chain uses TRBV6-8 and TRBJ1-4, with D hard to call. Trimming removed 4 bases at V and 5 bases at J, with 5 bases between. CDR1 and CDR2 from the germline V gene are MNHGY and SAAAGT. The CDR3 length is 12 residues. CDR3 in amino acids: CASSFANEKLFF. The CDR3 DNA is TGTGCCAGCAGTTTCGCGAATGAAAAACTGTTTTTT.

The J gene is TRBJ2-2, the V gene TRBV11-3; the D call may be TRBD1 or TRBD2 (7 bases each). Trimming pared 5 bases from V and 4 bases from J, leaving 11 bases between. There are 14 residues in the CDR3. Germline values: CDR1 SGHNT, CDR2 YENEEA. The CDR3 DNA reads as TGTGCCAGCAGCCTCAGGGGGGGCACCGGGGAGCTGTTTTTT. Translation: CASSLRGGTGELFF.

On this clone: A read error may account for a junction end that differs from germline. V usage is TRBV7-1 and J usage is TRBJ2-3; a possible D gene is TRBD2 (5 bases). TRBV7-1 is an ORF for which the function is uncertain. The CDR3 spans 13 residues. In DNA form, the CDR3 reads TGTGCCAGCAGCTTATCTAGCATAGATACGCAGTATTTT. Residues: CASSLSSIDTQYF.

CDR3 sequence reads: CASSPEEGTPEYFSGANVLTF. The DNA of the CDR3 is TGTGCCAGCTCACCAGAGGAGGGTACCCCTGAGTATTTCTCTGGGGCCAACGTCCTGACTTTC. The chain combines TRBV18 with TRBJ2-6, with D maybe TRBD2 (6 bases). The V end lost 2 bases, the J end lost 0 bases, and 23 bases lay between the germline ends. Germline V lookup: CDR1 KGHSH, CDR2 LQKENI. This CDR3 spans 21 amino acids.

V gene TRBV5-1 combines with J gene TRBJ1-5; 7 bases agree with TRBD1. V dropped 3 bases and J dropped 2; count of bases not matched to a gene: 2. The CDR3 consists of 14 residues. Germline lookup yields CDR1 SGHRS and CDR2 YFSETQ. CDR3 DNA sequence: TGCGCCAGCAGCTGGGGGACAGGCAATCAGCCCCAGCATTTT. Translation: CASSWGTGNQPQHF.

CDR3 nucleotides: TGTGCCAGCAGTGAAGGCCTCTCTGGGGCCAACGTCCTGACTTTC. This sequence encodes CASSEGLSGANVLTF. This sequence joins TRBV6-1 and TRBJ2-6, with no clear D. Trimming left V 1 base short and J 0 bases short, with 4 bases between. The germline CDR1 and CDR2 sequences are MNHNS and SASEGT. This CDR3 region has 15 residues.

This chain uses TRBV7-4 with TRBJ1-3; no clear D gene. The germline V and J ends were trimmed by 5 bases and 2 bases, with 7 bases remaining between them. Looked up from germline, CDR1 is SGHVT and CDR2 is SQSDAQ. The CDR3 is made up of 13 amino acids. Here the CDR3 reads CASSATAGNTIYF. The CDR3 DNA sequence: TGTGCCAGCAGCGCGACCGCTGGAAACACCATATATTTT.

The V call is TRBV11-3, the J call TRBJ2-7; D possibly corresponds to TRBD2 (6 bases). From germline, CDR1 is SGHNT and CDR2 YENEEA. This CDR3 has 16 residues. The ends were cut back, 6 bases at V and 2 bases at J, with 20 bases in the middle. CDR3 bases: TGTGCCAGCAGTCCACCCCCCGACGGACTAACCTACGAGCAGTACTTC. The encoded protein is CASSPPPDGLTYEQYF. Full variable domain (remainder filled in from reference TRBV11-3 and TRBJ2-7): EAGVVQSPRYKIIEKKQPVAFWCNPISGHNTLYWYLQNLGQGPELLIRYENEEAVDDSQLPKDRFSAERLKGVDSTLKIQPAELGDSAVYLCASSPPPDGLTYEQYFGPGTRLTVT.

The V and J genes are TRBV7-2 and TRBJ2-7, with 10 nucleotides matching TRBD1. The V segment lost 5 bases and the J segment 4 bases; nucleotides outside the gene matches: 2. The CDR3 runs to 13 residues. Germline V lookup: CDR1 SGHTA, CDR2 FQGNSA. The CDR3 here is CASSPGQGYEQYF. The CDR3 nucleotides read TGTGCCAGCAGCCCGGGACAGGGGTACGAGCAGTACTTC.